Below, 15 T cell receptor beta chains from the same sample are listed, as sequenced in a study of blood T cells in healthy people across ages. Primers used in a second PCR of about 7 to 12 cycles were a sample-barcoded 5' primer and a J-beta primer mix. MiXCR, run by TCRdb on the 5' RACE reads, gives a single entry per CDR3 protein. The sample yields some 1.1 million distinct CDR3 sequences, 30% to 40% seen once. Sequencing input: blood. The receptors originated from a young man in good health.

This chain joins TRBV4-1 and TRBJ1-5; 8 nucleotides line up with TRBD1. V shed 3 bases and J 5 bases; nucleotides not matched to a gene: 12. This CDR3 has 17 residues. Looked up from germline, CDR1 is MGHRA and CDR2 is YSYEKL. For the CDR3, the DNA is TGCGCCAGCAGCCATAGACAGGGGCGTGCAAGAGATCAGCCCCAGCATTTT. As protein: CASSHRQGRARDQPQHF.

V and J are TRBV6-6 and TRBJ1-2; perhaps TRBD1 as D (5 bases). Germline CDR1 MNHNY, CDR2 SVGAGI (reference sequence). The CDR3 spans 16 residues. Trimming removed 1 base at V and 5 bases at J, with 17 bases between. DNA of the CDR3: TGTGCCAGCAGTTACTACCCGGGAGGCAGGGAATATGGCTACACCTTC. It yields the protein CASSYYPGGREYGYTF.

The chain recombines TRBV20-1 with TRBJ2-5; 12 bases align to TRBD2. CDR1 and CDR2 (germline): DFQATT, SNEGSKA (reference sequence). J gave up 3 bases and V 6 bases, and 5 bases lay outside the gene matches. This CDR3 contains 14 residues. CDR3 sequence reads: CSAKTSGGEETQYF. DNA of the CDR3: TGCAGTGCCAAGACTAGCGGGGGAGAAGAGACCCAGTACTTC.

The V and J genes are TRBV7-9 and TRBJ2-7; unclear D gene. Germline CDR1 reads SEHNR; CDR2 reads FQNEAQ (reference sequence). Trimming removed 5 bases at V and 4 bases at J, with 15 bases between. CDR3 length equals 14 residues. DNA of the CDR3: TGTGCCAGCAGCACAGCCGACGGGCAATACGAGCAGTACTTC. As protein: CASSTADGQYEQYF.

The chain couples TRBV4-3 to TRBJ1-2; the D gene is possibly TRBD1 (5 bases). The CDR3 loop spans 14 amino acids. Trimming took 1 base from V and 7 from J, leaving 13 bases between them. CDR1 LGHNA and CDR2 YSLEER come from the germline V gene. In nucleotides, the CDR3 is TGCGCCAGCAGCCAAGGGATAGGGGAGTTTGGCTACACCTTC. Encoded protein: CASSQGIGEFGYTF.

Comments on this clonotype: This may be a read error: a much more frequent sequence differs by one nucleotide. The chain carries TRBV29-1 and TRBJ2-3; the match to TRBD1 covers 7 bases. Germline CDR1 and CDR2: SQVTM and ANQGSEA. The CDR3 contains 14 residues. J gave up 11 bases and V 5 bases, and 16 bases lay outside the gene matches. CDR3 bases: TGCAGCGTTCAAAGACAGGGAGAACGATGGGTGCAGTATTTT. Translated, it gives CSVQRQGERWVQYF.

This chain connects TRBV12-3 or TRBV12-4 to TRBJ1-1; the D is unclear. The CDR3 spans 15 residues. The V and J ends lost 6 bases and 1 base respectively, with 15 bases between them. The CDR3 region is CASSPPGSWNTEAFF. CDR3 coding DNA: TGTGCCAGCAGCCCGCCGGGCAGCTGGAACACTGAAGCTTTCTTT.

This clonotype showed up many times. CDR3 DNA sequence: TGTGCCAGCAGCCGATCCCCGGGTCCCGAAAGGAACTATGGCTACACCTTC. It encodes CASSRSPGPERNYGYTF. This chain connects TRBV14 to TRBJ1-2, with D hard to call. Germline V lookup: CDR1 SGHDN, CDR2 FVKESK. Trimming stripped 4 bases from V and 2 bases from J, with 20 bases between. The CDR3 extends over 17 amino acids.

This clonotype was observed a handful of times. The rearrangement uses TRBV27 and TRBJ2-3, with D possibly matching TRBD1 (6 bases). Trimming pared 6 bases from V and 0 bases from J, leaving 10 bases between. The CDR3 is 14 amino acids. Looked up from germline, CDR1 is MNHEY and CDR2 is SMNVEV (reference sequence). CDR3 amino acids: CASRRTVSTDTQYF. CDR3 in DNA: TGTGCCAGCAGAAGGACAGTTAGCACAGATACGCAGTATTTT.

The CDR3 reads CASSGGVTAGTGELFF. The CDR3 nucleotides are TGTGCCAGCAGCGGAGGGGTCACGGCGGGTACCGGGGAGCTGTTTTTT. The rearrangement links TRBV9 to TRBJ2-2, with D possibly called TRBD1 or TRBD2 (5 bases each). CDR3 length: 16 amino acids. Per the germline V gene, CDR1 is SGDLS and CDR2 is YYNGEE. The V end lost 3 bases, the J end lost 5 bases, and 17 bases lay between the germline ends.

The table lists this clonotype with many counts. V gene TRBV4-2 combines with J gene TRBJ2-5, with a weak D call TRBD2 (6 bases). With 1 base removed from V and 2 bases from J, the gap between germline ends came to 11 bases. The CDR3 runs 15 residues. The V gene's germline CDR1 is LGHNA and CDR2 YNFKEQ. The CDR3 DNA reads as TGTGCCAGCAGCCAAGTGCTAGCGCTTCAAGAGACCCAGTACTTC. It specifies CASSQVLALQETQYF.

In the case of this clonotype: One end of the junction fails to match germline, which may point to a read error. This chain joins TRBV11-2 and TRBJ2-7; D is possibly TRBD2 (5 bases). The better agreement between TRBJ2-5 and the DNA end casts doubt on the J call. CDR3 length: 13 residues. Germline loops: CDR1 SGHAT, CDR2 FQNNGV. CDR3: CASSVEGSSTQYF. CDR3 nucleotides: TGTGCCAGCAGCGTAGAGGGCTCGTCGACCCAGTACTTC.

DNA of the CDR3: TGTGCCATCAGGGAGAACACTGAAGCTTTCTTT. As protein: CAIRENTEAFF. J is TRBJ1-1 and V is TRBV10-3; D unresolved. Germline-derived CDR1 and CDR2 are ENHRY and SYGVKD. The CDR3 extends over 11 amino acids. With 6 bases removed from V and 1 base from J, the gap between germline ends came to 3 bases.

In its sample, this clonotype was seen a few times. The chain couples TRBV20-1 to TRBJ1-2; 8 bases are a match to TRBD1. V lost 2 bases, J lost 9 bases, and 5 bases stayed unmatched. This CDR3 has 12 amino acids. The germline V gene has CDR1 DFQATT and CDR2 SNEGSKA (reference sequence). The CDR3 region is CSARSDRERYTF. CDR3 bases: TGCAGTGCTAGATCGGACAGGGAGCGCTACACCTTC.

The chain is built from TRBV4-2 and TRBJ1-3; maybe TRBD1 (6 bases). The length of the CDR3 is 16 residues. Germline CDR1 is LGHNA and CDR2 is YNFKEQ. The V end lost 2 bases, the J end lost 7 bases, and 18 bases lay between the germline ends. The CDR3 nucleotides are TGTGCCAGCAGCCAAAGCCAGGGGATGGAGGTCAACACCATATATTTT. This sequence encodes CASSQSQGMEVNTIYF.